This T cell receptor (beta chain) was documented in a study of Ad26.COV2.S vaccination and SARS-CoV-2 variants. Study overall: As a participant in COV1001, the donor was in the Ad26.COV2.S trial arm. Ad26.COV2.S given intramuscularly, once or twice 56 days apart.

The repertoire was sequenced with immunoSEQ multiplex PCR; TCRdb's copy has only in-frame clones and lacks some. The data hold about 380,000 clones, with around 82% observed a single time. CDR1 is SEHNR, CDR2 FQNEAQ, per germline (reference sequence). The CDR3 contains 15 residues. V dropped 4 bases and J dropped 5 bases, with 17 bases sitting between them. Treatment given: some 20 received Ad26.COV2.S at low or high dose, single or two shots; 5 received placebo; per-sample allocation not given. Sampling was done on day 63 after the first vaccine or placebo injection. The sample came from a Boston adult aged 18-55 years.

Sequencing used peripheral blood, obtained in a trial of Ad26.COV2.S vaccine versus placebo. The chain links TRBV7-9 to TRBJ1-2, with D possibly matching TRBD1 (6 bases). This receptor was identified in a person between 18 and 65 years old who received the Ad26.COV2.S COVID-19 vaccine or a placebo. In DNA form, the CDR3 reads TGTGCCAGCAGCTCGCCCGACAGGCCGGCTTATGGCTACACCTTC. Protein sequence: CASSSPDRPAYGYTF.